The table lists the clone carrying this T cell receptor (beta chain) with many counts. The data are from a study of T cells in Graves' hyperthyroidism and ophthalmopathy. The trim removed 6 bases at V and 8 bases at J, leaving 9 bases unmatched. Per germline, CDR1 MNHNS and CDR2 SASEGT. The CDR3 sequence is 13 residues long. It was RNA transcripts that yielded the amplified TCR beta CDR3 regions. When the TCR CDR3 underwent first-round RT-PCR, the HTBI primer set was used. TCRdb reprocessed the multiplex PCR reads via MiXCR and lists one record per CDR3 protein. The sample contains approximately 640,000 distinct CDR3 sequences, 15% to 20% of which appear only once.

The source of this sequence is a woman in her twenties or thirties with Graves' hyperthyroidism. Sequencing input: blood. The J gene is TRBJ1-1, the V gene TRBV6-1, with 7 bases that match TRBD1. In DNA form, the CDR3 reads TGTGCCAGCAGGTCCGGGACAGCAGAAGAAGCTTTCTTT. Its translation is CASRSGTAEEAFF.